This T cell receptor (beta chain) derives from a study of neurological immune-mediated disorders. Germline CDR1 and CDR2: DFQATT and SNEGSKA (reference sequence). V was shortened by 4 bases and J by 8 bases, with 16 bases between the two germline ends. The CDR3 extends over 13 amino acids. This clonotype was detected ten times or more. TCRdb re-called the 5' RACE reads through MiXCR, storing one row per CDR3 protein. This table holds about 80,000 distinct CDR3 sequences, about 4.3% found once. Time point here: longitudinal time-point 3. This receptor was obtained from a woman aged 60-75 years with multiple sclerosis. Sequenced: PBMCs. V usage is TRBV20-1 and J usage is TRBJ2-3, with D possibly TRBD2 on 6 matching bases. CDR3 sequence reads: CSATGGQVVTQYF. DNA of the CDR3: TGCAGTGCTACCGGAGGGCAGGTTGTTACGCAGTATTTT.